This paragraph reports one T cell receptor (beta chain). The CDR3 is 15 residues long. After removal of 0 bases from V and 3 bases from J, the junction contained 5 bases not matched to a gene. Looked up from germline, CDR1 is SGDLS and CDR2 is YYNGEE. The data were produced by immunoSEQ multiplex PCR, yet TCRdb's version contains in-frame clones alone and is incomplete. Of around 130,000 clones in the sample, about 96% are singletons; the top ten hold 0.44%. This entry belongs to a study of T cell changes during pregnancy in multiple sclerosis. The sample consisted of peripheral blood, taken after pregnancy. This chain joins TRBV9 and TRBJ2-7; 8 nucleotides match TRBD1. The sequence came from a female donor with multiple sclerosis, enrolled in a pregnancy study. CDR3 residues: CASSVGVTGVYEQYF. The CDR3 DNA is TGTGCCAGCAGCGTAGGAGTGACAGGGGTCTACGAGCAGTACTTC.